This is a list of T cell receptor beta chains from one sample in a study of cytomegalovirus exposure and HLA in healthy donors. Using immunoSEQ multiplex PCR, the repertoire was profiled, and TCRdb retains in-frame clones only, with some absent. The profile shows some 70,000 clones, about three quarters of them singletons. Material: PBMCs. These receptor sequences come from a male donor in good health and CMV-seropositive. Both conserved end residues are part of each CDR3.

CDR3 protein | V gene
CASSQEGARVTEAFF | TRBV4-1
CASSKTGDTGELFF | TRBV5-1
CASSQDPQGATEAFF | TRBV4-3
CASSRDRDSNQPQHF | TRBV4-2
CASSSGLPNQPQHF | TRBV9
CASLQTVRGNLPLHF | TRBV27
CASSSAGQVSNQPQHF | TRBV28
CSVDLPEAFF | TRBV29-1
CAWSAIQGSEQYF | TRBV30
CAWSVSAEAFF | TRBV30
CASAVVTPNSPLHF | TRBV10-2
CASRQDPSTGNTIYF | TRBV5-1
CASGLVAGGYYNEQFF | TRBV12-5
CASSRGRGNYGYTF | TRBV28
CASSLVRGANQPQHF | TRBV28
CASSLAVPDTQYF | TRBV13
CASSLVSDRTYEQYF | TRBV5-1
CATGAVSYEQYF | TRBV2
CASSSSGLEAFF | TRBV5-1
CASSLRVTGSEAFF | TRBV7-8
CASRGEDYGYTF | TRBV5-4
CASSSFRMTDVNTEAFF | TRBV27
CAISELRTGMHQPQHF | TRBV10-3
CASSPGQARDTQYF | TRBV5-1
CAIEVLSLYNEQFF | TRBV2
CASSIRDRGPYEQYF | TRBV19
CASSQERFFNYGYTF | TRBV4-3
CSAAEGRDTEAFF | TRBV29-1
CATRQGRWEQYF | TRBV6-1
CASSGYLAGAPYEQYF | TRBV6-1
CASSILDRAGTEAFF | TRBV19
CASSLGTGNEQFF | TRBV7-8
CASSLRTEVDDGYTF | TRBV7-9